A single sample is the source of the 4 T cell receptor beta chains below, sequenced in a study of T cells after yellow fever vaccination. TCRdb redid the calling of the 5' RACE reads with MiXCR, one entry per CDR3 protein. The sample includes about 120,000 distinct CDR3 sequences, under 9% seen only once; the top ten take roughly 25%. Sequenced material: CD8+ T cells sorted from PBMCs, taken 45 days after the yellow fever booster vaccination. Receptors originate from a man between 25 and 39 years old who received the YFV17D yellow fever vaccine.

As concerns this clonotype: Being one base from a much bigger clone, this may be a read error. CDR3 sequence (DNA): TGTGCCAGCGTGTCACCCCCTAGCACGGAGAGATCGGATACGCAGTATTTT. Residues: CASVSPPSTERSDTQYF. V is TRBV7-9 and J is TRBJ2-3, with a possible D match to TRBD2 (5 bases). Germline CDR1 is SEHNR and CDR2 is FQNEAQ (reference sequence). The V and J ends lost 8 bases and 6 bases respectively, with 27 bases between them. This CDR3 spans 17 amino acids.

This clonotype was seen at least ten times. The chain links TRBV2 to TRBJ2-2; D is ambiguous. The CDR3 is 15 amino acids. The germline V and J ends were trimmed by 11 bases and 9 bases, with 25 bases remaining between them. Germline lookup yields CDR1 SNHLY and CDR2 FYNNEI. The CDR3 nucleotides are TGTGCCCACCCGGCGGCGTCTCCCGCTTACAGGGAGCTGTTTTTT. It encodes CAHPAASPAYRELFF. The full variable domain, with the rest looked up from reference TRBV2 and TRBJ2-2, is EPEVTQTPSHQVTQMGQEVILRCVPISNHLYFYWYRQILGQKVEFLVSFYNNEISEKSEIFDDQFSVERPDGSNFTLKIRSTKLEDSAMYFCAHPAASPAYRELFFGEGSRLTVL.

The chain carries TRBV14 and TRBJ2-2; D possibly corresponds to TRBD1 (6 bases). CDR3 size: 17 residues. Germline CDR1 SGHDN, CDR2 FVKESK. Trimming cost V 3 bases and J 1 base, with 15 bases left between them. As DNA, the CDR3 is TGTGCCAGCAGCCACTTCGACAGGACCCTGAACACCGGGGAGCTGTTTTTT. Translating it yields CASSHFDRTLNTGELFF.

The sample holds many counts of this clonotype. This sequence joins TRBV18 and TRBJ2-5; D gene uncertain. There are 12 residues in the CDR3. Germline V gene data show CDR1 as KGHSH and CDR2 as LQKENI. V dropped 3 bases and J dropped 4 bases, with 6 bases sitting between them. In nucleotides, the CDR3 is TGTGCCAGCTCACCTCTGGGAGAGACCCAGTACTTC. Encoded protein: CASSPLGETQYF.